The T cell receptor beta chain described here comes from a study of beta chain features in type 1 diabetes. Whole-study findings and limits: Moderate but significant shortening of TCRB CDR3s was recorded in all four CD4+ subsets from Type 1 diabetes patients.

This CDR3 contains 14 residues. V was pared by 6 bases and J by 5 bases, with 7 bases of the junction left unmatched. The germline V gene encodes CDR1 MNHNS and CDR2 SASEGT. The table lists this clone with a few counts. Its antigen is not known. Based on CD45RO/CCR7/CD25/CD127/CD95/CD27, CD4+ regulatory, stem cell-like memory, naive and central memory cells were sorted. Expressed TCRB transcripts were sequenced after all isolated RNA was converted to cDNA. Libraries were prepared by immunoSEQ multiplex PCR; TCRdb keeps only in-frame clonotypes and omits some of them. This sample has about 220,000 clones, with roughly 10% found just once.

Sequenced: central memory CD4+ T cells from blood. The V gene is TRBV6-1, the J gene TRBJ1-1; 9 bases align to TRBD1. This clonotype was sampled from a man between 18 and 35 years old in good health. CDR3 loop: CASRAGQGQTEAFF. As DNA, the CDR3 is TGTGCCAGCAGGGCGGGACAGGGCCAAACTGAAGCTTTCTTT.